A single sample is the source of the 25 T cell receptor beta chains below, sequenced in a study of regulatory T cells in long-lasting Graves disease. Construction of TCR beta libraries relied on iRepertoire HTBI primers and on Arm-PCR targeting CDR3 regions. TCRdb called the multiplex PCR reads again in MiXCR, with one record for every CDR3 protein. The sample includes fewer than 650,000 distinct CDR3 sequences, about 15% of them seen just once. Time point defined: newly diagnosed GD, antithyroid drugs for less than 3 months. The TCR library was made from RNA that had been extracted from PBMCs in TRIzol. These data also formed part of another study, on T cells in Graves' hyperthyroidism and ophthalmopathy.

Sequencing was performed on peripheral blood mononuclear cells (PBMCs), taken at new diagnosis, from a patient treated with antithyroid drugs. The receptor set was obtained from a man younger than 35 with Graves disease.

This clonotype has a handful of counts. The rearrangement joins TRBV27 to TRBJ2-7; D is unclear. CDR1 is MNHEY and CDR2 is SMNVEV in the germline V gene (reference sequence). The CDR3 is made up of 17 amino acids. Between the trimmed V and J ends, which lost 0 bases and 0 bases, there was a span of 15 bases. The CDR3 region has the DNA TGTGCCAGCAGTTTATCCCTCAATTACCCCAGCTCCTACGAGCAGTACTTC. Translating gives CASSLSLNYPSSYEQYF.

The V and J genes are TRBV5-5 and TRBJ1-5; the D gene is possibly TRBD1 (6 bases). The ends were cut back, 3 bases at V and 3 bases at J, with 16 bases in the middle. In germline, CDR1 is SGHKS, CDR2 YYEKEE (reference sequence). The CDR3 has 16 amino acids. CDR3 DNA: TGTGCCAGCAGCTCCAGGGGAACGGAGACCAATCAGCCCCAGCATTTT. Its translation is CASSSRGTETNQPQHF. Variable domain in full (rest from reference TRBV5-5 and TRBJ1-5): DAGVTQSPTHLIKTRGQQVTLRCSPISGHKSVSWYQQVLGQGPQFIFQYYEKEERGRGNFPDRFSARQFPNYSSELNVNALLLGDSALYLCASSSRGTETNQPQHFGDGTRLSIL.

This chain links TRBV5-6 with TRBJ2-7; D is undetermined. The ends were cut back, 3 bases at V and 2 bases at J, with 9 bases in the middle. CDR1 is SGHDT and CDR2 is YYEEEE in the germline V gene. The CDR3 length is 13 residues. CDR3 residues: CASSSLQTYEQYF. CDR3 nucleotides: TGTGCCAGCAGCTCCCTCCAAACCTACGAGCAGTACTTC.

This clonotype was detected only a few times. The genes are TRBV18 and TRBJ1-5; the D is unclear. There are 17 residues in the CDR3. CDR1 KGHSH and CDR2 LQKENI come from the germline V gene. V lost 1 base, J lost 1 base, and 14 bases lay in between. CDR3: CASSPRSQPASNQPQHF. The CDR3 DNA sequence: TGTGCCAGCTCACCACGGAGTCAACCAGCGAGCAATCAGCCCCAGCATTTT.

Comments on this clonotype: A clone one base away is much larger, so this may be a read error. V gene TRBV2 combines with J gene TRBJ2-1, with D possibly matching TRBD2 (5 bases). The CDR3 sequence is 16 residues long. Germline V gene lookup returns CDR1 SNHLY and CDR2 FYNNEI. Trimming cost V 4 bases and J 2 bases, with 15 bases left between them. CDR3 DNA: TGTGCCAGCAGTGGAGCTAGCAGGAGGACCTACAATGAGCAGTTCTTC. Protein: CASSGASRRTYNEQFF.

This clonotype was counted only a few times. The gene calls are TRBV6-2 or TRBV6-3 and TRBJ1-5; no reliable D call. The V gene lost 3 bases and the J gene lost 2 bases, with 14 bases spanning the gap. Germline CDR1 MNHEY, CDR2 SVGEGT. The CDR3 spans 16 residues. CDR3 loop: CASSYSSMDGNQPQHF. CDR3 DNA sequence: TGTGCCAGCAGTTATTCTTCCATGGACGGCAATCAGCCCCAGCATTTT.

This clonotype was seen a handful of times. The chain's CDR3 is CASSLFLWENTEAFF. CDR3 DNA sequence: TGTGCCAGCAGCTTATTTTTGTGGGAGAACACTGAAGCTTTCTTT. This chain connects TRBV7-2 to TRBJ1-1, with D hard to call. Germline V gene lookup returns CDR1 SGHTA and CDR2 FQGNSA. CDR3 size: 15 residues. The ends were cut back, 2 bases at V and 1 base at J, with 11 bases in the middle.

The table lists this clonotype with many counts. The V and J genes are TRBV11-2 and TRBJ1-5; 9 positions agree with TRBD1. The CDR3 totals 15 residues. Germline V CDR1 and CDR2: SGHAT, FQNNGV. The ends lost 3 bases at V and 3 bases at J; junction bases unmatched: 3. CDR3: CASSFGTGFNQPQHF. The CDR3 region has the DNA TGTGCCAGCAGCTTTGGGACAGGGTTCAATCAGCCCCAGCATTTT.

This clonotype turned up a few times. The V gene is TRBV6-1, the J gene TRBJ2-3, with 12 bases matching TRBD2. This CDR3 comprises 17 residues. The germline V gene has CDR1 MNHNS and CDR2 SASEGT. Germline trimming cut 2 bases from V and 4 bases from J; bases unmatched to any gene: 7. This CDR3 is CASSESIRLAGADTQYF. Written as DNA, the CDR3 is TGTGCCAGCAGTGAAAGTATACGACTAGCGGGAGCAGATACGCAGTATTTT.

This clonotype was recorded many times. The chain uses TRBV18 and TRBJ2-1; 7 nucleotides align to TRBD2. This CDR3 has 13 residues. V shed 3 bases and J 9 bases; nucleotides not matched to a gene: 5. Per the germline V gene, CDR1 is KGHSH and CDR2 is LQKENI. The CDR3 region has the DNA TGTGCCAGCTCACCTAGGCGGGAGTTTGAGCAGTTCTTC. Protein product: CASSPRREFEQFF.

For the CDR3, the DNA is TGTGCCAGCTCACCCGACGACTATAGCAATCAGCCCCAGCATTTT. This encodes CASSPDDYSNQPQHF. The rearrangement uses TRBV18 and TRBJ1-5, with unresolved D. Between the trimmed V and J ends, which lost 3 bases and 0 bases, there was a span of 9 bases. CDR1 and CDR2 (germline): KGHSH, LQKENI. This CDR3 is 15 amino acids long.

This clonotype was detected a few times. V gene TRBV6-1 combines with J gene TRBJ2-7; TRBD1 agrees at 7 bases. Germline assignment: CDR1 MNHNS and CDR2 SASEGT. V lost 1 base, J lost 3 bases, and 3 bases stayed unmatched. There are 14 residues in the CDR3. The DNA of the CDR3 is TGTGCCAGCAGTGAAGAAAGGGACAGCTACGAGCAGTACTTC. Translating gives CASSEERDSYEQYF.

Ten or more counts support this clonotype. V and J are TRBV7-8 and TRBJ2-3; D gene unclear. Germline V lookup: CDR1 SGHVS, CDR2 FQNEAQ. The CDR3 is 13 residues long. Trimming stripped 5 bases from V and 2 bases from J, with 8 bases between. The CDR3 protein is CASSPGYTDTQYF. CDR3 nucleotide sequence: TGTGCCAGCAGCCCAGGATACACAGATACGCAGTATTTT.

In the case of this clonotype: With a much larger clone just one base away, this may be a read error. The chain uses TRBV12-3 or TRBV12-4 and TRBJ2-7; 9 nucleotides align to TRBD1. There are 13 residues in the CDR3. J gave up 4 bases and V 7 bases, and 5 bases lay outside the gene matches. CDR3 amino acids: CASIWTGEYEQYF. CDR3 nucleotide sequence: TGTGCCAGCATTTGGACAGGGGAGTACGAGCAGTACTTC.

The chain recombines TRBV25-1 with TRBJ2-2; tentatively, D is TRBD2 (6 bases). Germline V CDR1 and CDR2: MGHDK, SYGVNS. The V end lost 2 bases, the J end lost 5 bases, and 24 bases lay between the germline ends. The CDR3 consists of 19 residues. In nucleotides, the CDR3 is TGTGCCAGCAGTGAAGGCCCCCTGAGGGTCGGGAGAAGGACCGGGGAGCTGTTTTTT. It codes for CASSEGPLRVGRRTGELFF.

This clonotype was recorded at least ten times. The rearrangement links TRBV7-9 to TRBJ2-3, with TRBD2 identical over 11 bases. The CDR3 is made up of 16 amino acids. The germline V gene has CDR1 SEHNR and CDR2 FQNEAQ (reference sequence). V was clipped by 6 bases and J by 2 bases; unmatched bases: 7. The CDR3 DNA reads TGTGCCAGCAGTCTTGGACTAGCGGGCTTCACAGATACGCAGTATTTT. Its protein product is CASSLGLAGFTDTQYF.

The rearrangement uses TRBV18 and TRBJ1-1; possibly TRBD1 for D (6 bases). Germline CDR1 and CDR2: KGHSH and LQKENI. V lost 3 bases, J lost 3 bases, and 17 bases lay in between. The CDR3 length is 16 residues. CDR3 residues: CASSPRTTGMDTEAFF. Here the CDR3 DNA reads TGTGCCAGCTCACCGAGAACCACAGGGATGGACACTGAAGCTTTCTTT.

This clonotype was counted many times. The chain is built from TRBV3-1 and TRBJ1-6; D unclear. Germline V gene data show CDR1 as LGHDT and CDR2 as YNNKEL (reference sequence). Trimming left V 1 base short and J 5 bases short, with 12 bases between. The CDR3 runs 16 residues. This CDR3 reads CASSQGRTADNSPLHF. The CDR3 nucleotides are TGTGCCAGCAGCCAAGGAAGGACGGCGGATAATTCACCCCTCCACTTT.

This clonotype was detected ten times or more. The V and J genes are TRBV18 and TRBJ2-1; D call uncertain. V lost 4 bases and J lost 6, with 7 bases in between. The germline V gene has CDR1 KGHSH and CDR2 LQKENI. CDR3 size: 12 residues. The CDR3 DNA reads as TGTGCCAGCTCACGCGATGGCAATGAGCAGTTCTTC. It yields the protein CASSRDGNEQFF.

This clonotype was detected ten times or more. The V and J genes are TRBV10-3 and TRBJ1-4; possible D gene TRBD1, 5 bases. V shed 3 bases and J shed 6 bases, with 14 bases lying between them. This CDR3 has 15 residues. CDR1 and CDR2 (germline): ENHRY, SYGVKD. The CDR3 sequence is CAISEVGGGDEKLFF. DNA for the CDR3: TGTGCCATCAGTGAAGTGGGGGGAGGAGATGAAAAACTGTTTTTT.

This clonotype was seen many times. The rearrangement links TRBV6-9 to TRBJ2-5, with a weak D call TRBD1 (6 bases). Germline V gene sequence: CDR1 MNHGY, CDR2 SVAAGI. The CDR3 is made up of 14 amino acids. Trimming removed 4 bases at V and 3 bases at J, with 12 bases between. The CDR3 DNA reads TGTGCCAGCAGTTTTCAGGGGCGGGAAGAGACCCAGTACTTC. Its protein product is CASSFQGREETQYF.

In this sample, this clonotype turned up a few times. The rearrangement uses TRBV25-1 and TRBJ2-3; 7 bases fit TRBD1. J was trimmed by 6 bases and V by 5 bases; bases with no gene match: 11. Germline V gene lookup returns CDR1 MGHDK and CDR2 SYGVNS. The CDR3 is made up of 15 amino acids. The CDR3 protein is CASSKQGTVGDTQYF. In DNA, the CDR3 is TGTGCCAGCAGTAAACAGGGGACCGTGGGTGATACGCAGTATTTT.

This clonotype was detected ten times or more. V is TRBV2 and J is TRBJ2-1; TRBD2 agrees at 14 bases. The CDR3 covers 15 residues. Germline assignment: CDR1 SNHLY and CDR2 FYNNEI. Trimming removed 4 bases from V and 6 bases from J; junction bases left unmatched: 2. The CDR3 is CASSGGLAGVNEQFF. The CDR3 region has the DNA TGTGCCAGCAGTGGGGGACTAGCGGGAGTCAATGAGCAGTTCTTC.

Concerning this clonotype: A read error is possible here, since a much larger clone lies one base away. The chain uses TRBV7-9 and TRBJ2-5; TRBD1 might be the D (5 bases). CDR1 is SEHNR and CDR2 is FQNEAQ in the germline V gene (reference sequence). The CDR3 is 13 amino acids. This chain's CDR3 is CASRSSREETQHF. The CDR3 DNA reads as TGTGCCAGCAGGTCCAGCAGGGAAGAGACCCAGCACTTC.

This clonotype occurred many times. The V and J genes are TRBV6-5 and TRBJ1-2; a weak D match, TRBD1 (6 bases). With 2 bases removed from V and 0 bases from J, the gap between germline ends came to 10 bases. This CDR3 comprises 15 residues. Germline V gives CDR1 MNHEY, CDR2 SVGAGI. Written as DNA, the CDR3 is TGTGCCAGCAGTTACGGACAGTCATCTAACTATGGCTACACCTTC. It translates to CASSYGQSSNYGYTF.